The 21 T cell receptor beta chains below were found in one sample sequenced in a study of spatial heterogeneity in lung cancer. Time point here: sample taken at primary tumor resection. The sequenced material consisted of unsorted whole RNA from tumor, nontumor lung or frozen PBMC. TCRdb ran MiXCR on the 5' RACE reads and lists one entry per CDR3 protein. The repertoire holds about 36,000 distinct CDR3 sequences, roughly 5.5% seen once, with around 26% in the top ten. The sequencing here drew on PBMCs, taken at surgery. These receptor sequences come from a female donor with early-stage non-small cell lung cancer.

The sample holds a few counts of this clonotype. The V and J genes are TRBV7-8 and TRBJ2-6; D remains ambiguous. This CDR3 spans 14 amino acids. V shed 5 bases and J shed 0 bases, with 5 bases lying between them. Germline V gene sequence: CDR1 SGHVS, CDR2 FQNEAQ. This chain's CDR3 is CASSSLSGANVLTF. The CDR3 DNA sequence: TGTGCCAGCAGCAGTCTCTCTGGGGCCAACGTCCTGACTTTC.

In its sample, this clonotype was seen many times. The V gene is TRBV12-3 or TRBV12-4, the J gene TRBJ2-5, with 7 nucleotides matching TRBD1. The trim removed 6 bases at V and 1 base at J, leaving 2 bases unmatched. CDR3 length: 13 amino acids. CDR3 DNA: TGTGCCAGCAGGAGGGACAGCCAAGAGACCCAGTACTTC. Translation: CASRRDSQETQYF.

This clonotype was picked up many times. The rearrangement joins TRBV4-1 to TRBJ2-3; 10 nucleotides agree with TRBD2. The CDR3 spans 15 residues. Germline V CDR1 and CDR2: MGHRA, YSYEKL. The trim removed 3 bases at V and 1 base at J, leaving 1 base unmatched. DNA of the CDR3: TGCGCCAGCAGCCACGGGACTAGCGGCACAGATACGCAGTATTTT. Its translation: CASSHGTSGTDTQYF.

The V and J genes are TRBV7-2 and TRBJ2-7; TRBD2 aligns across 12 bases. Germline V gene lookup returns CDR1 SGHTA and CDR2 FQGNSA. J gave up 1 base and V 2 bases, and 6 bases lay outside the gene matches. This CDR3 comprises 17 residues. The CDR3 here is CASSLPGTSGFSYEQYF. CDR3 in DNA: TGTGCCAGCAGCTTACCAGGGACTAGCGGGTTTTCCTACGAGCAGTACTTC. Using reference TRBV7-2 and TRBJ2-7 for the parts outside the CDR3, the full variable domain is GAGVSQSPSNKVTEKGKDVELRCDPISGHTALYWYRQSLGQGLEFLIYFQGNSAPDKSGLPSDRFSAERTGGSVSTLTIQRTQQEDSAVYLCASSLPGTSGFSYEQYFGPGTRLTVT.

This clonotype was picked up many times. This chain connects TRBV7-9 to TRBJ1-4, with TRBD1 matching over 7 bases. The length of the CDR3 is 16 residues. Germline V gene data show CDR1 as SEHNR and CDR2 as FQNEAQ (reference sequence). V dropped 4 bases and J dropped 3; count of bases not matched to a gene: 8. This CDR3 reads CASSSAPGGANEKLFF. Here the CDR3 DNA reads TGTGCCAGCAGCTCCGCGCCAGGGGGGGCTAATGAAAAACTGTTTTTT.

This clonotype was seen repeatedly, ten times or more. The rearrangement links TRBV5-1 to TRBJ1-1; D may be TRBD1 (6 bases). CDR1 is SGHRS and CDR2 is YFSETQ in the germline V gene. The CDR3 is 15 residues long. V was shortened by 0 bases and J by 0 bases, with 9 bases between the two germline ends. Here the CDR3 reads CASSLGWGLNTEAFF. The DNA for the CDR3 is TGCGCCAGCAGCTTGGGATGGGGGCTGAACACTGAAGCTTTCTTT.

Many counts were recorded for this clonotype. The chain carries TRBV11-2 and TRBJ2-7, with D unresolved. The V gene lost 5 bases and the J gene lost 2 bases, with 16 bases spanning the gap. This CDR3 has 15 residues. Germline V CDR1 and CDR2: SGHAT, FQNNGV. CDR3 in amino acids: CASSPARYSAYEQYF. The DNA for the CDR3 is TGTGCCAGCAGCCCCGCCCGGTACAGCGCCTACGAGCAGTACTTC.

This clonotype was observed many times. DNA for the CDR3: TGCGCCAGCAGTCAATCGCCCACAGGGTTCGGTGAGCAGTTCTTC. Translation: CASSQSPTGFGEQFF. The gene calls are TRBV23-1 and TRBJ2-1, with D possibly being TRBD1 (6 bases). TRBV23-1 is marked as an open reading frame, function uncertain. The CDR3 covers 15 residues. The V end lost 0 bases, the J end lost 9 bases, and 15 bases lay between the germline ends.

In its sample, this clonotype was seen many times. CDR3 coding DNA: TGTGCCAGCAGTTTGGCCCGGACTAAACGTAGCGAGCAGTACTTC. Translation gives CASSLARTKRSEQYF. The chain joins TRBV27 to TRBJ2-7, with D perhaps matching TRBD2 (6 bases). The CDR3 runs to 15 residues. Trimming shortened V by 3 bases and J by 6 bases, and 18 bases separated the two germline ends. Germline V gene lookup returns CDR1 MNHEY and CDR2 SMNVEV (reference sequence).

This clonotype has ten or more counts. This rearrangement joins TRBV4-1 to TRBJ2-3, with a weak D call TRBD1 (6 bases). CDR1 and CDR2 from the germline V gene are MGHRA and YSYEKL. The length of the CDR3 is 16 residues. Trimming removed 0 bases from V and 4 bases from J, with 14 bases in between. The CDR3 loop is CASSQEGAFSADTQYF. The CDR3 DNA is TGCGCCAGCAGCCAAGAGGGGGCATTTTCTGCAGATACGCAGTATTTT.

The sample holds many counts of this clonotype. V is TRBV10-3 and J is TRBJ1-2; TRBD1 agrees at 10 bases. The V gene's germline CDR1 is ENHRY and CDR2 SYGVKD. J lost 9 bases, V lost 3 bases, and 7 bases had no gene match. CDR3 size: 14 residues. CDR3 sequence: CAISDRTGGLRYTF. CDR3 bases: TGTGCCATCAGTGACCGGACAGGGGGACTACGCTACACCTTC.

This chain uses TRBV7-2 with TRBJ2-5; D ambiguous. CDR3 length: 14 residues. Germline V gives CDR1 SGHTA, CDR2 FQGNSA. V lost 5 bases, J lost 5 bases, and 15 bases lay in between. Here the CDR3 reads CASSPRSRPETQYF. As DNA, the CDR3 is TGTGCCAGCAGCCCAAGGTCCCGCCCGGAGACCCAGTACTTC.

At least ten counts were recorded for this clonotype. CDR3 region: CASSSLSPTDTQYF. In nucleotides, the CDR3 is TGTGCCAGCAGTAGTTTAAGCCCTACAGATACGCAGTATTTT. This chain joins TRBV2 and TRBJ2-3; D is unresolved. V was cut by 5 bases and J by 3 bases, with 12 bases left in between. The CDR3 is 14 amino acids. Germline CDR1 SNHLY, CDR2 FYNNEI.

The chain recombines TRBV19 with TRBJ2-3; TRBD2 agrees at 11 bases. There are 21 residues in the CDR3. V trimming: 5 bases; J trimming: 7 bases; junction bases outside the gene matches: 26. CDR1 and CDR2 from the germline V gene are LNHDA and SQIVND (reference sequence). CDR3 residues: CASSYPGLLTSGDPRGYTQYF. CDR3 DNA: TGTGCCAGTAGTTATCCGGGACTCCTGACTAGCGGGGACCCTCGGGGTTATACGCAGTATTTT.

In this sample, this clonotype turned up a few times. The chain joins TRBV5-1 to TRBJ2-7; D may be TRBD1 or TRBD2 (5 bases each). The CDR3 sequence is 12 residues long. Trimming cost V 4 bases and J 5 bases, with 10 bases left between them. The germline V gene encodes CDR1 SGHRS and CDR2 YFSETQ. The CDR3 is CASSILGDEQYF. CDR3 sequence (DNA): TGCGCCAGCAGCATATTGGGGGACGAGCAGTACTTC.

About this clonotype itself: A much larger clone is a single base away; this may be a read error. Here the CDR3 omits its conserved ending phenylalanine or tryptophan, so a read error is the likely source. The V call is TRBV20-1, the J call TRBJ2-1, with D possibly matching TRBD1 (7 bases). The germline V gene encodes CDR1 DFQATT and CDR2 SNEGSKA (reference sequence). V was shortened by 6 bases and J by 4 bases, with 13 bases between the two germline ends. The CDR3 sequence is 13 residues long. CDR3: CSAAGGQYNEQFS. CDR3 in DNA: TGCAGTGCCGCCGGGGGACAGTACAATGAGCAGTTCTCC.

This clonotype was counted many times. CDR3 amino acids: CASTGGAGETQYF. The CDR3 nucleotides are TGTGCCAGCACGGGGGGGGCCGGTGAGACCCAGTACTTC. The rearrangement joins TRBV7-2 to TRBJ2-5, with 8 bases aligning to TRBD2. The ends lost 7 bases at V and 5 bases at J; junction bases unmatched: 6. Germline lookup yields CDR1 SGHTA and CDR2 FQGNSA. The CDR3 contains 13 residues.

The chain links TRBV29-1 to TRBJ1-2; 7 bases map to TRBD1. V lost 5 bases and J lost 8; bases outside the gene matches: 14. The length of the CDR3 is 14 residues. Germline CDR1 is SQVTM and CDR2 is ANQGSEA. The CDR3 here is CSVPWRGVGGGYTF. DNA of the CDR3: TGCAGCGTTCCCTGGCGAGGGGTAGGGGGCGGCTACACCTTC. Complete variable domain (other parts from reference TRBV29-1 and TRBJ1-2): SAVISQKPSRDICQRGTSLTIQCQVDSQVTMMFWYRQQPGQSLTLIATANQGSEATYESGFVIDKFPISRPNLTFSTLTVSNMSPEDSSIYLCSVPWRGVGGGYTFGSGTRLTVV.

This clonotype has at least ten counts. V is TRBV27 and J is TRBJ2-5, with D unclear. This CDR3 is 13 amino acids long. V dropped 3 bases and J dropped 1 base, with 6 bases sitting between them. CDR1 is MNHEY, CDR2 SMNVEV, per germline (reference sequence). The CDR3 sequence is CASSLAFQETQYF. CDR3 DNA sequence: TGTGCCAGCAGTTTGGCCTTCCAAGAGACCCAGTACTTC.

This clonotype was observed many times. V gene TRBV5-6 combines with J gene TRBJ1-2; D gene unclear. Trimming removed 0 bases from V and 4 bases from J, with 10 bases in between. Germline CDR1 SGHDT, CDR2 YYEEEE. CDR3 length equals 14 residues. CDR3: CASSLDFGSYGYTF. The CDR3 DNA is TGTGCCAGCAGCTTGGATTTCGGTAGCTATGGCTACACCTTC.

By sample fraction, this clonotype is medium-sized (0.01 to 0.1%). V is TRBV5-1 and J is TRBJ1-1, with D possibly matching TRBD1 (5 bases). V was pared by 0 bases and J by 6 bases, with 12 bases between. This CDR3 has 14 residues. The V gene's germline CDR1 is SGHRS and CDR2 YFSETQ. For the CDR3, the DNA is TGCGCCAGCAGCTTGGAGGCAGGGTCCGCTGAAGCTTTCTTT. It translates to CASSLEAGSAEAFF. Combining the CDR3 with reference TRBV5-1 and TRBJ1-1 gives the whole variable domain KAGVTQTPRYLIKTRGQQVTLSCSPISGHRSVSWYQQTPGQGLQFLFEYFSETQRNKGNFPGRFSGRQFSNSRSEMNVSTLELGDSALYLCASSLEAGSAEAFFGQGTRLTVV.